The T cell receptor (beta chain) described here comes from a study of T-cell reconstitution after alpha-beta-depleted transplantation in children (dated by TCRdb to 2015 to 2016). Background on the whole study: Using TCR repertoire profiling, the study followed T-cell immune reconstitution in a quantitative way in children after TCRalphabeta/CD19-depleted allogeneic hematopoietic cell transplantation.

A word on this clonotype: Its binding antigen is unknown. Per-base quality was not reported, and no clone a single base away is much larger than it.

From its cysteine to its phenylalanine, the CDR3 spans 15 amino acids. Solely the CDR3 DNA is kept, with 45 bases framed from the first base. Between the V and J ends, shortened by 0 bases and 4 bases respectively, the junction contains 14 bases. Sequences SGDLS (CDR1) and YYNGEE (CDR2) are obtained from the germline V gene. Explained via the paper, the treatment or condition label denotes: allogeneic hematopoietic cell transplantation with graft depleted of TCRalphabeta T cells and CD19 B cells. TCRalphabeta/CD19-depleted allogeneic hematopoietic cell grafts were given to the transplant recipients, all of whom were children. The paper as a whole reports these results and caveats: The frequencies of hyperexpanded clones fell over the following months, and after one year, T-cell counts and TCRbeta diversity were mostly attributed to newly produced T cells. The apparently early recovery of alphabetaT-cell counts about two months after transplant reportedly depended on only several hundred rapidly expanded clones that came from non-depleted graft cells. The high TCRbeta diversity at day 60 in some patients was ascribed to recipient T cells and intrathymic progenitors that had survived conditioning.

Library preparation used PCR. The instrument was an Illumina HiSeq 2500. TCR library preparation used molecular barcoding, with unique molecular identifiers applied to normalize quantification of the TCRbeta repertoire. TCRdb applied fastp at Q25 and MiXCR to the public reads, then kept only in-frame beta chains. Rows are unified per CDR3 protein, each entry keeping the most common DNA and genes. The sample table contains 98,000 or so distinct CDR3 sequences; only one count was recorded for more than 20% of them. Of the sample, about 22% is held by the ten largest clones. Here the chain combines TRBV9 and TRBJ2-7, and possibly TRBD2, on 5 matching bases. This material consisted of PBMCs, taken before TCRalphabeta/CD19-depleted stem cell transplant. The receptor was isolated from a boy aged 2 to 10 with acute lymphoblastic leukemia, due to receive a stem cell transplant. CDR3 reads: CASSVATPRGYEQYF. Here is the DNA: TGTGCCAGCAGCGTAGCTACCCCCCGGGGTTACGAGCAGTACTTC.